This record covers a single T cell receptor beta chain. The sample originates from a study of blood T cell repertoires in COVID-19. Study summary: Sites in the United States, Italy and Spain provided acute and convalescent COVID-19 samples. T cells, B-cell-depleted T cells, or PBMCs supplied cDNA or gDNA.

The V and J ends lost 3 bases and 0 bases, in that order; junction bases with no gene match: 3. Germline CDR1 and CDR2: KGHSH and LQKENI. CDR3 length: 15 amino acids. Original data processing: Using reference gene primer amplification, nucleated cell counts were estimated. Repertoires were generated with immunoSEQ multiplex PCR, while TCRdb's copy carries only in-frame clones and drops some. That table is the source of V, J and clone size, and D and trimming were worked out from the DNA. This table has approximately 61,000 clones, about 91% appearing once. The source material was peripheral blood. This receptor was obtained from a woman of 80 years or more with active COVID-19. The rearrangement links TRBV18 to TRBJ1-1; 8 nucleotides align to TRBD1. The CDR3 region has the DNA TGTGCCAGCTCACCGGTACAGGGGGTGAACACTGAAGCTTTCTTT. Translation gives CASSPVQGVNTEAFF.